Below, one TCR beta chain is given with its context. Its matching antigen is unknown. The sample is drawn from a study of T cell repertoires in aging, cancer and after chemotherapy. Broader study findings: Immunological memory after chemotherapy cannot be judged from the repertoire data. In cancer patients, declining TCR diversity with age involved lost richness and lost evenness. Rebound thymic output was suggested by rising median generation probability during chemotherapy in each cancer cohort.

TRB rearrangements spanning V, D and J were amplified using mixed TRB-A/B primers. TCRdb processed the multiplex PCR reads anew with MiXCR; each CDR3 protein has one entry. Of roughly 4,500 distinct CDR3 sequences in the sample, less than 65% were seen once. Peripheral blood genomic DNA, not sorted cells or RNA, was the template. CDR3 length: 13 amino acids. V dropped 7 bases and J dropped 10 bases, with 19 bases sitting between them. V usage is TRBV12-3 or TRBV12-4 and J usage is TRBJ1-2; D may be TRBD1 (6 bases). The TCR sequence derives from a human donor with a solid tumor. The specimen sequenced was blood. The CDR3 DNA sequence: TGTGCCAGCACCCCCGCGGACAGATTTTACTACACCTTC. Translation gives CASTPADRFYYTF.